The present entry profiles one T cell receptor (beta chain) with its context. The antigen remains unidentified. Assay used: immunoSEQ multiplex PCR; TCRdb lists only in-frame clones, some missing. The sample shows around 500,000 clones, around 73% of them seen only once. Adult donors, all healthy and HIV-negative, had no recent acute infections or vaccinations. Donors comprised only Caucasian adults living in Nashville, Tennessee. The ends lost 9 bases at V and 0 bases at J; junction bases unmatched: 5. Per the germline V gene, CDR1 is MNHEY and CDR2 is SMNVEV (reference sequence). This CDR3 region has 16 residues. The data belong to a study of shared clonotypes between healthy human individuals. Study-wide results and caveats: Sampling covered nothing but blood. Tissue TCR repertoires likely differ from those found in blood.

V and J are TRBV27 and TRBJ2-2, with TRBD1 matching over 12 bases. The source is a woman between 40 and 55 years old in good health. Some clones in this sample may be carry-over from other donors' samples. Input material: PBMCs. The CDR3 here is CARTGQGATNTGELFF. CDR3 nucleotide sequence: TGTGCCAGGACGGGACAGGGGGCGACGAACACCGGGGAGCTGTTTTTT.